These T cell receptor beta chains were read from a single sample in a study of T-cell memory formation after mild COVID-19. Each CDR3 protein is one row after TCRdb ran MiXCR on the 5' RACE reads. The table shows roughly 130,000 distinct CDR3 sequences, with approximately 15% occurring only once. Sequencing was done on a sample of PBMCs or a T cell subset sorted from them (not recorded which). These receptor sequences come from an adult woman who had mild COVID-19 (a few samples of this study predate the infection). Cell type and time point are not known. The CDR3 runs from the conserved cysteine through the conserved F or W. Each record gives: CDR3 protein, CDR3 DNA, D gene, V gene, J gene, clone size. The D gene is left open where the match is weak. Some rows mark clone size as missing; the rest say once, few, many or name a class of expanded clone.

CDR3 protein: CAWTTGGGAVSQPQHF
CDR3 DNA: TGTGCCTGGACGACAGGGGGCGGAGCGGTCAGCCAGCCCCAGCATTTT
D gene: TRBD1
V gene: TRBV30
J gene: TRBJ1-5
clone size: few

CDR3 protein: CASSRDSSNNEQFF
CDR3 DNA: TGTGCCAGCAGCCGCGACAGCTCGAACAATGAGCAGTTCTTC
D gene: NA
V gene: TRBV7-9
J gene: TRBJ2-1
clone size: few

CDR3 protein: CASSYGTVNNYGYTF
CDR3 DNA: TGCGCCAGCAGCTACGGGACAGTAAATAACTATGGCTACACCTTC
D gene: TRBD1
V gene: TRBV5-1
J gene: TRBJ1-2
clone size: NA

CDR3 protein: CASSWTGYGANNEQFF
CDR3 DNA: TGTGCCAGTAGCTGGACAGGGTACGGGGCAAACAATGAGCAGTTCTTC
D gene: TRBD1
V gene: TRBV19
J gene: TRBJ2-1
clone size: NA

CDR3 protein: CASRTRGEGTDTQYF
CDR3 DNA: TGCGCCAGCAGGACGAGGGGGGAAGGTACAGATACGCAGTATTTT
D gene: NA
V gene: TRBV5-1
J gene: TRBJ2-3
clone size: few

CDR3 protein: CASTRGTTQETQYF
CDR3 DNA: TGCGCCAGCACTCGGGGGACTACCCAAGAGACCCAGTACTTC
D gene: TRBD2
V gene: TRBV5-1
J gene: TRBJ2-5
clone size: NA

CDR3 protein: CASSLHRYSNTGELFF
CDR3 DNA: TGTGCCAGCAGCTTGCACAGGTACTCGAACACCGGGGAGCTGTTTTTT
D gene: NA
V gene: TRBV7-9
J gene: TRBJ2-2
clone size: NA

CDR3 protein: CASTRSSGFEQYF
CDR3 DNA: TGTGCCAGCACCCGCAGCTCGGGGTTCGAGCAGTACTTC
D gene: NA
V gene: TRBV12-3/TRBV12-4
J gene: TRBJ2-7
clone size: NA

CDR3 protein: CSVEAITGEGSDEQFF
CDR3 DNA: TGCAGCGTTGAAGCGATCACAGGGGAGGGATCGGATGAGCAGTTCTTC
D gene: NA
V gene: TRBV29-1
J gene: TRBJ2-1
clone size: few

CDR3 protein: CASSPRPRTGGSYNEQFF
CDR3 DNA: TGTGCCAGCTCACCACGCCCCCGGACAGGGGGGTCCTACAATGAGCAGTTCTTC
D gene: TRBD1
V gene: TRBV18
J gene: TRBJ2-1
clone size: NA

CDR3 protein: CASSLENQPQHF
CDR3 DNA: TGTGCCAGCAGCTTAGAGAATCAGCCCCAGCATTTT
D gene: NA
V gene: TRBV7-8
J gene: TRBJ1-5
clone size: few

CDR3 protein: CSARDEGLAGGSSYNEQFF
CDR3 DNA: TGCAGTGCTAGAGATGAGGGACTAGCGGGAGGGAGCTCCTACAATGAGCAGTTCTTC
D gene: TRBD2
V gene: TRBV20-1
J gene: TRBJ2-1
clone size: NA

CDR3 protein: CASSLARQGLHEQYF
CDR3 DNA: TGTGCCAGCAGCCTAGCCAGACAGGGGCTGCACGAGCAGTACTTC
D gene: NA
V gene: TRBV21-1
J gene: TRBJ2-7
clone size: NA

CDR3 protein: CASSLSGTNDGYTF
CDR3 DNA: TGCGCCAGCAGCTTGAGTGGGACCAACGATGGCTACACCTTC
D gene: NA
V gene: TRBV5-1
J gene: TRBJ1-2
clone size: few

CDR3 protein: CASYPQPSTDTQYF
CDR3 DNA: TGCGCCAGCTACCCCCAGCCTAGCACAGATACGCAGTATTTT
D gene: NA
V gene: TRBV5-1
J gene: TRBJ2-3
clone size: NA

CDR3 protein: CASSIIGVGTEAFF
CDR3 DNA: TGTGCCAGTAGTATTATAGGGGTTGGCACTGAAGCTTTCTTT
D gene: NA
V gene: TRBV19
J gene: TRBJ1-1
clone size: NA

CDR3 protein: CATSDTTGWYNEQFF
CDR3 DNA: TGTGCCACCAGTGACACGACAGGGTGGTACAATGAGCAGTTCTTC
D gene: TRBD1
V gene: TRBV24-1
J gene: TRBJ2-1
clone size: NA

CDR3 protein: CASSPAGEPYNEQFF
CDR3 DNA: TGCGCCAGCAGCCCAGCGGGGGAACCGTACAATGAGCAGTTCTTC
D gene: TRBD2
V gene: TRBV5-1
J gene: TRBJ2-1
clone size: few

CDR3 protein: CASSRPGSYEQYF
CDR3 DNA: TGTGCCAGCAGTCGACCGGGCTCCTACGAGCAGTACTTC
D gene: NA
V gene: TRBV27
J gene: TRBJ2-7
clone size: NA

CDR3 protein: CSASWRVRSGRDTDTQYF
CDR3 DNA: TGCAGTGCTAGTTGGAGGGTTAGGAGCGGGAGGGATACAGATACGCAGTATTTT
D gene: TRBD2
V gene: TRBV20-1
J gene: TRBJ2-3
clone size: NA

CDR3 protein: CASISGAEETQYF
CDR3 DNA: TGTGCCAGCATCTCGGGAGCGGAAGAGACCCAGTACTTC
D gene: NA
V gene: TRBV12-3/TRBV12-4
J gene: TRBJ2-5
clone size: NA

CDR3 protein: CAITGQENYGYTF
CDR3 DNA: TGTGCCATCACAGGACAGGAAAACTATGGCTACACCTTC
D gene: TRBD1
V gene: TRBV10-3
J gene: TRBJ1-2
clone size: NA

CDR3 protein: CASSPFEYRHPTYEQYF
CDR3 DNA: TGTGCCAGCTCACCTTTCGAATATAGGCACCCAACCTACGAGCAGTACTTC
D gene: NA
V gene: TRBV18
J gene: TRBJ2-7
clone size: few

CDR3 protein: CASSFQHRGHEKLFF
CDR3 DNA: TGCGCCAGCAGCTTCCAACACAGGGGGCATGAAAAACTGTTTTTT
D gene: TRBD1
V gene: TRBV5-1
J gene: TRBJ1-4
clone size: NA

CDR3 protein: CAISPTGGGSGYTF
CDR3 DNA: TGTGCCATCAGCCCGACAGGGGGCGGATCTGGCTACACCTTC
D gene: TRBD1
V gene: TRBV10-3
J gene: TRBJ1-2
clone size: NA

CDR3 protein: CASSPSFGGPRNLAASTDTQYF
CDR3 DNA: TGTGCCAGCAGTCCGAGCTTTGGGGGGCCGAGAAACCTTGCCGCTAGCACAGATACGCAGTATTTT
D gene: NA
V gene: TRBV27
J gene: TRBJ2-3
clone size: NA

CDR3 protein: CASSYVGQPTDTQYF
CDR3 DNA: TGTGCCAGCAGTTACGTAGGACAGCCTACAGATACGCAGTATTTT
D gene: NA
V gene: TRBV6-2/TRBV6-3
J gene: TRBJ2-3
clone size: few

CDR3 protein: CASSLRAQGLNTEAFF
CDR3 DNA: TGTGCCAGCTCACTACGTGCACAGGGCCTGAACACTGAAGCTTTCTTT
D gene: NA
V gene: TRBV18
J gene: TRBJ1-1
clone size: few

CDR3 protein: CSASPLAGGYEQFF
CDR3 DNA: TGCAGTGCTAGCCCTCTAGCGGGGGGTTATGAGCAGTTCTTC
D gene: TRBD2
V gene: TRBV20-1
J gene: TRBJ2-1
clone size: NA

CDR3 protein: CSAKPRTRSYEQYF
CDR3 DNA: TGCAGTGCTAAGCCCAGGACTAGGTCCTACGAGCAGTACTTC
D gene: TRBD2
V gene: TRBV20-1
J gene: TRBJ2-7
clone size: NA

CDR3 protein: CASSLWHEQYF
CDR3 DNA: TGTGCCAGCAGCTTGTGGCACGAGCAGTACTTC
D gene: NA
V gene: TRBV5-6
J gene: TRBJ2-7
clone size: few

CDR3 protein: CASSILRSTEAFF
CDR3 DNA: TGCGCCAGCAGCATCCTGAGGAGCACTGAAGCTTTCTTT
D gene: NA
V gene: TRBV5-1
J gene: TRBJ1-1
clone size: NA

CDR3 protein: CASSLTGRAYEQYF
CDR3 DNA: TGTGCCAGCAGCCTGACAGGGAGAGCCTACGAGCAGTACTTC
D gene: TRBD1
V gene: TRBV5-5
J gene: TRBJ2-7
clone size: few

CDR3 protein: CASSQDLGYTGELFF
CDR3 DNA: TGCGCCAGCAGCCAAGATTTGGGGTATACCGGGGAGCTGTTTTTT
D gene: NA
V gene: TRBV4-3
J gene: TRBJ2-2
clone size: few

CDR3 protein: CASSEPVSYEQYF
CDR3 DNA: TGTGCCAGCAGTGAGCCGGTCTCCTACGAGCAGTACTTC
D gene: NA
V gene: TRBV2
J gene: TRBJ2-7
clone size: NA

CDR3 protein: CATNSGRPTYEQYF
CDR3 DNA: TGTGCCACCAATTCGGGACGCCCGACCTACGAGCAGTACTTC
D gene: NA
V gene: TRBV24-1
J gene: TRBJ2-7
clone size: few

CDR3 protein: CASSAVGKKYNEQFF
CDR3 DNA: TGTGCCAGCAGCGCTGTGGGTAAAAAATACAATGAGCAGTTCTTC
D gene: NA
V gene: TRBV2
J gene: TRBJ2-1
clone size: NA

CDR3 protein: CSAIQLAGASSYEQYF
CDR3 DNA: TGCAGTGCTATCCAACTAGCGGGGGCAAGCTCCTACGAGCAGTACTTC
D gene: TRBD2
V gene: TRBV20-1
J gene: TRBJ2-7
clone size: NA

CDR3 protein: CASSVPTDSRNTEAFF
CDR3 DNA: TGCGCCAGCAGCGTACCGACGGACTCAAGGAACACTGAAGCTTTCTTT
D gene: NA
V gene: TRBV5-1
J gene: TRBJ1-1
clone size: few

CDR3 protein: CSARGEGGLTYEQYF
CDR3 DNA: TGCAGTGCGCGGGGGGAAGGCGGGTTAACCTACGAGCAGTACTTC
D gene: TRBD2
V gene: TRBV20-1
J gene: TRBJ2-7
clone size: NA

CDR3 protein: CASSERGGSTDTQYF
CDR3 DNA: TGTGCCAGCAGTGAACGAGGTGGTAGCACAGATACGCAGTATTTT
D gene: NA
V gene: TRBV6-4
J gene: TRBJ2-3
clone size: few

CDR3 protein: CASSLGTNKDTQYF
CDR3 DNA: TGCGCCAGCAGCTTGGGCACGAACAAAGATACGCAGTATTTT
D gene: NA
V gene: TRBV5-1
J gene: TRBJ2-3
clone size: few

CDR3 protein: CASSQDTAAYEQFF
CDR3 DNA: TGCGCCAGCAGCCAAGATACGGCGGCCTATGAGCAGTTCTTC
D gene: NA
V gene: TRBV4-3
J gene: TRBJ2-1
clone size: few

CDR3 protein: CASSQWYGERLAKNIQYF
CDR3 DNA: TGTGCCAGCAGCCAGTGGTACGGGGAGCGTTTAGCCAAAAACATTCAGTACTTC
D gene: NA
V gene: TRBV3-1
J gene: TRBJ2-4
clone size: NA

CDR3 protein: CASSAQHYEQYF
CDR3 DNA: TGTGCCAGCAGCGCCCAGCATTACGAGCAGTACTTC
D gene: NA
V gene: TRBV12-3/TRBV12-4
J gene: TRBJ2-7
clone size: NA

CDR3 protein: CSAKSDQVYEQYF
CDR3 DNA: TGCAGTGCTAAATCCGACCAGGTTTACGAGCAGTACTTC
D gene: NA
V gene: TRBV20-1
J gene: TRBJ2-7
clone size: few

CDR3 protein: CASSPPGGAENEQFF
CDR3 DNA: TGTGCCAGCAGCCCACCAGGGGGAGCGGAGAATGAGCAGTTCTTC
D gene: TRBD1
V gene: TRBV7-9
J gene: TRBJ2-1
clone size: few

CDR3 protein: CAISGGQVNQPQHF
CDR3 DNA: TGTGCCATCAGTGGGGGACAGGTCAATCAGCCCCAGCATTTT
D gene: TRBD1
V gene: TRBV10-3
J gene: TRBJ1-5
clone size: NA

CDR3 protein: CSRVSGVGETQYF
CDR3 DNA: TGCAGTAGGGTTTCAGGGGTCGGGGAGACCCAGTACTTC
D gene: NA
V gene: TRBV20-1
J gene: TRBJ2-5
clone size: NA

CDR3 protein: CASLKQETYNEQFF
CDR3 DNA: TGTGCCAGCTTAAAACAGGAGACCTACAATGAGCAGTTCTTC
D gene: NA
V gene: TRBV5-4
J gene: TRBJ2-1
clone size: many

CDR3 protein: CASSQGQGANTGELFF
CDR3 DNA: TGCGCCAGCAGCCAAGGGCAGGGGGCTAACACCGGGGAGCTGTTTTTT
D gene: TRBD1
V gene: TRBV4-3
J gene: TRBJ2-2
clone size: NA